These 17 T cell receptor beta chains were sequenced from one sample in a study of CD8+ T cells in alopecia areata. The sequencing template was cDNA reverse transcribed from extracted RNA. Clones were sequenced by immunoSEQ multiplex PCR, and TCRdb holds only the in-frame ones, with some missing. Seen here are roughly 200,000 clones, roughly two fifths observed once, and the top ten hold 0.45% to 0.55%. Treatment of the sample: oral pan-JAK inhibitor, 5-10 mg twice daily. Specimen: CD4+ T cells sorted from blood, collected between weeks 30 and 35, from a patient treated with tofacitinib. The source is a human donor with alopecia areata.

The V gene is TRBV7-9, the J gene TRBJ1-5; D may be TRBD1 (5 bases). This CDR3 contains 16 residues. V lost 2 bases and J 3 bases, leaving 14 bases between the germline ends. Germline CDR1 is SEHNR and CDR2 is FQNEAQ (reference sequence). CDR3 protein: CASSLFSQGDNQPQHF. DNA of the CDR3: TGTGCCAGCAGCTTATTCAGCCAGGGAGACAATCAGCCCCAGCATTTT.

The CDR3 DNA sequence: TGTGCCAGCAGCTTAAGCTTCAGCGGGAGCGGCAATGAGCAGTTCTTC. Translated: CASSLSFSGSGNEQFF. The chain carries TRBV5-5 and TRBJ2-1; 8 bases match TRBD2. From germline, CDR1 is SGHKS and CDR2 YYEKEE (reference sequence). CDR3 length equals 16 residues. V gave up 2 bases and J gave up 6 bases; unmatched junction bases: 10.

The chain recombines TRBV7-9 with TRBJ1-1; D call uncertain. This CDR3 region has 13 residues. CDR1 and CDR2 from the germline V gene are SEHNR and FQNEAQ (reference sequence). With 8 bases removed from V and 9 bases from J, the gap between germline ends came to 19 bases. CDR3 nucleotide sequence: TGTGCCAGCGGAACCGAACTACTCTTGAAAGCTTTCTTT. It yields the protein CASGTELLLKAFF.

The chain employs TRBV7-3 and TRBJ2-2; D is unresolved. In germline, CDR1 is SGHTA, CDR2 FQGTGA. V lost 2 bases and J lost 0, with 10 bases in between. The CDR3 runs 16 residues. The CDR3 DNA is TGTGCCAGCAGCTTAGAGACTTCCGCGAACACCGGGGAGCTGTTTTTT. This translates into CASSLETSANTGELFF.

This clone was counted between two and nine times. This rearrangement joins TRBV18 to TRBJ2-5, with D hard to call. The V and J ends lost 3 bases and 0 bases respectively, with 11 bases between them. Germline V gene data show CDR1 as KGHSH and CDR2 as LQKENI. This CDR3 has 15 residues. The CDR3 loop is CASSPPSWYQETQYF. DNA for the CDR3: TGTGCCAGCTCACCTCCATCCTGGTACCAAGAGACCCAGTACTTC.

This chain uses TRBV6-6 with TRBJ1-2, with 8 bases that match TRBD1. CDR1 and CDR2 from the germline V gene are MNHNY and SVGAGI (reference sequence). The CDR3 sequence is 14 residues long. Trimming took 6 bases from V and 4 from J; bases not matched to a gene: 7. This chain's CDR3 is CASSTQGASYGYTF. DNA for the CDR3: TGTGCCAGCAGCACGCAGGGGGCGAGCTATGGCTACACCTTC.

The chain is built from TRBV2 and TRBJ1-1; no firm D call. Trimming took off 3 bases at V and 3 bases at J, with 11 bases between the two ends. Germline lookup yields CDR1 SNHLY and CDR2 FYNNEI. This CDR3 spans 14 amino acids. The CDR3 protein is CASSDNGVDTEAFF. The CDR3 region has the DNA TGTGCCAGCAGTGATAATGGCGTCGACACTGAAGCTTTCTTT.

As DNA, the CDR3 is TGTGCCAGCAGCTTAGACGGGACACCTACTAGGGCTTTCTTT. Its protein product is CASSLDGTPTRAFF. This chain uses TRBV11-2 with TRBJ1-1, with D tentatively TRBD1 (6 bases). The CDR3 extends over 14 amino acids. Trimming took off 0 bases at V and 11 bases at J, with 16 bases between the two ends. Germline V CDR1 and CDR2: SGHAT, FQNNGV.

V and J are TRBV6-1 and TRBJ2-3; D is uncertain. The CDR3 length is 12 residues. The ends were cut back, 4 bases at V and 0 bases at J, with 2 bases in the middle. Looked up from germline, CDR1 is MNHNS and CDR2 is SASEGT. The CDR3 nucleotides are TGTGCCAGCAGTGGAAGCACAGATACGCAGTATTTT. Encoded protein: CASSGSTDTQYF.

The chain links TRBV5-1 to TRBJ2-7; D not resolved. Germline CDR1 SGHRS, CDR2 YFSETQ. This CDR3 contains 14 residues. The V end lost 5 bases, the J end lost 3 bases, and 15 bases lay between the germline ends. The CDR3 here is CASRQTADFYEQYF. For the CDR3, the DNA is TGCGCCAGCAGGCAGACGGCGGATTTCTACGAGCAGTACTTC.

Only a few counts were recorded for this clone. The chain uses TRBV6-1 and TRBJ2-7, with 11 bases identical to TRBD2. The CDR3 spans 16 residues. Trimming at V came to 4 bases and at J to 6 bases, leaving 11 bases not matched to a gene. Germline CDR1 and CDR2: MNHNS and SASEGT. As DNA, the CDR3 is TGTGCCAGCAGTGGACCCCTAGCGGGAGGCCGTCGCGAGCAGTACTTC. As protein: CASSGPLAGGRREQYF.

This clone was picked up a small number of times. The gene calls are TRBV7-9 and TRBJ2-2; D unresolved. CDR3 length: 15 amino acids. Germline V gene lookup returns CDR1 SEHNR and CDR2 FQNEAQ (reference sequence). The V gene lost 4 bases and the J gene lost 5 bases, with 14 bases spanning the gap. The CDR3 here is CASSSPAAQTGELFF. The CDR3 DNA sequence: TGTGCCAGCAGCTCCCCGGCGGCCCAAACCGGGGAGCTGTTTTTT.

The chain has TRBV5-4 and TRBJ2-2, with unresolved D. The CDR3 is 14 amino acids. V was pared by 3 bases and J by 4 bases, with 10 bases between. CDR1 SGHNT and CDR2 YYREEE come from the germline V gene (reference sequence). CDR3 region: CASSSQVGTGELFF. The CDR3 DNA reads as TGTGCCAGCAGCTCGCAGGTGGGCACCGGGGAGCTGTTTTTT.

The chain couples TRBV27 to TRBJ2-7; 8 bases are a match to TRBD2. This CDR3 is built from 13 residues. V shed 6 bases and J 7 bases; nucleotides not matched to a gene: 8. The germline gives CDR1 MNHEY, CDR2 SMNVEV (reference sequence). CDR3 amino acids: CASRTSGLREQYF. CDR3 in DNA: TGTGCCAGCAGAACTAGCGGACTACGGGAGCAGTACTTC.

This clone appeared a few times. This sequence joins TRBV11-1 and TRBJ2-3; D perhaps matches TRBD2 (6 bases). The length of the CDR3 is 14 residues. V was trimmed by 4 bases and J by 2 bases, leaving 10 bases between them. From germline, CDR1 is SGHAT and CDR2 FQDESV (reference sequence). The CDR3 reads CASSSTSPTDTQYF. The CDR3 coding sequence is TGTGCCAGCAGCTCGACTAGTCCCACAGATACGCAGTATTTT.

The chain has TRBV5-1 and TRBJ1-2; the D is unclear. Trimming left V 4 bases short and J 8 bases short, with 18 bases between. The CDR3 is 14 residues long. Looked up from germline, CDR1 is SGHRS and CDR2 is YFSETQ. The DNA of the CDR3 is TGCGCCAGCAGCGAAGACCCCAATTTAGGAGGCTACACCTTC. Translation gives CASSEDPNLGGYTF. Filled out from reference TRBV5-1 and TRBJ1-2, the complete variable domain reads KAGVTQTPRYLIKTRGQQVTLSCSPISGHRSVSWYQQTPGQGLQFLFEYFSETQRNKGNFPGRFSGRQFSNSRSEMNVSTLELGDSALYLCASSEDPNLGGYTFGSGTRLTVV.

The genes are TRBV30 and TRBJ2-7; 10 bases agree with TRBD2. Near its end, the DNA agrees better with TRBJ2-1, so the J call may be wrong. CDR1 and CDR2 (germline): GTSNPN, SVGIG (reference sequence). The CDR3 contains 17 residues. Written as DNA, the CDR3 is TGTGCCTGGTGTCTAGCGGGAGTTAGGTTTTCCTACAATGAGCAGTTCTTC. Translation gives CAWCLAGVRFSYNEQFF.